This is a list of T cell receptor beta chains from one sample in a study of CXCR3-negative and CXCR3-positive naive CD8 T cells. TCRdb re-called the 5' RACE reads, yielding one record per CDR3 amino acid sequence without DNA. In total, the table holds approximately 90,000 distinct CDR3 sequences. The material sequenced was naive CXCR3+ CD8+ T cells from blood. The source of these receptors is a human donor in good health. Some clones in this sample may be carry-over from other donors' samples. Both conserved end residues are part of each CDR3.

j_gene | v_gene | CDR3aa
TRBJ1-5 | TRBV28 | CASRRRPSGAPQHF
TRBJ2-7 | TRBV20-1 | CSARTGSGYEQYF
TRBJ2-5 | TRBV9 | CASSAVAGVSETQYF
TRBJ2-1 | TRBV7-9 | CASSTPLRRIYNEQFF
TRBJ1-5 | TRBV23-1 | CASSGSGRGNQPQHF
TRBJ2-7 | TRBV27 | CASSSGPFYEQYF
TRBJ2-5 | TRBV7-7 | CASSPRVSEETQYF
TRBJ2-1 | TRBV6-5 | CASSVTSGSYEQFF
TRBJ2-7 | TRBV6-5 | CASSDGTDSYEQYF
TRBJ2-1 | TRBV4-3 | CASSLGRVGFYNEQFF
TRBJ2-1 | TRBV12-3/TRBV12-4 | CASIRLEFANEQFF
TRBJ2-2 | TRBV5-1 | CASSFSAGELFF
TRBJ2-7 | TRBV20-1 | CSARDPTGTPYSYEQYF
TRBJ1-6 | TRBV27 | CASSFNNSPLHF
TRBJ2-3 | TRBV12-3/TRBV12-4 | CASSLALGSTDTQYF